This T cell receptor (beta chain) derives from a study of T cell repertoires in cytomegalovirus infection. General study results and limits: CMV-specific TCR beta clonotypes restricted by HLA-C were the ones dominating the ex vivo response.

This CDR3 contains 18 residues. Between the trimmed V and J ends, which lost 5 bases and 6 bases, there was a span of 25 bases. Germline V lookup: CDR1 KGHDR, CDR2 SFDVKD. TCRdb re-derived calls from the reads in MiXCR, one entry per CDR3 protein. The table includes some 310,000 distinct CDR3 sequences, 20% to 25% detected once. This clonotype was detected ten times or more. Its antigen remains unidentified. The chain has TRBV24-1 and TRBJ2-1; D may be TRBD1 (6 bases). The receptor was derived from a human donor in good health (CMV status not recorded). Some clones in this sample may be carry-over from other donors' samples. Source: cultured PBMCs, taken from culture after CMV antigen stimulation. This chain's CDR3 is CATSGHPWTRAGVNEQFF. Written as DNA, the CDR3 is TGTGCCACCAGTGGACACCCGTGGACCCGGGCAGGGGTCAATGAGCAGTTCTTC.